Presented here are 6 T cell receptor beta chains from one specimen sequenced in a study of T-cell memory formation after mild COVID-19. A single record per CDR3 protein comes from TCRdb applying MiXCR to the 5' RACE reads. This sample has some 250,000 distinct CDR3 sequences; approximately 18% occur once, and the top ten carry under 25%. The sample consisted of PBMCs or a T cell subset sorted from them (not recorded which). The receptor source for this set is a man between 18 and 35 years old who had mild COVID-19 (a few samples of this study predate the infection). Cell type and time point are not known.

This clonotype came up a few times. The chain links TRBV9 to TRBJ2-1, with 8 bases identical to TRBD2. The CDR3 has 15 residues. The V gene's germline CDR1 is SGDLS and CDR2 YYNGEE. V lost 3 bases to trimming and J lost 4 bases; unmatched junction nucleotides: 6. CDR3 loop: CASSAPPGGYNEQFF. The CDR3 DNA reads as TGTGCCAGCAGCGCCCCCCCGGGGGGGTACAATGAGCAGTTCTTC.

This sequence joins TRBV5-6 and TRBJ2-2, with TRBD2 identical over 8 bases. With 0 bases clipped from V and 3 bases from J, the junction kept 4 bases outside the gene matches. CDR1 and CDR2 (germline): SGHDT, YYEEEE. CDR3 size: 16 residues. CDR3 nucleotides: TGTGCCAGCAGCTTGGGAGCGGGGGCCTACACCGGGGAGCTGTTTTTT. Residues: CASSLGAGAYTGELFF.

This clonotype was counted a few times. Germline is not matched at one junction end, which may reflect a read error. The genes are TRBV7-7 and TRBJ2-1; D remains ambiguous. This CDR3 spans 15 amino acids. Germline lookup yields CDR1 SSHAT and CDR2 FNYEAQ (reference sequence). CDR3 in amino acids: CASSRSYGPNNEQFF. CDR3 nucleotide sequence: TGTGCTAGCAGCCGTAGCTATGGACCCAACAATGAGCAGTTCTTC.

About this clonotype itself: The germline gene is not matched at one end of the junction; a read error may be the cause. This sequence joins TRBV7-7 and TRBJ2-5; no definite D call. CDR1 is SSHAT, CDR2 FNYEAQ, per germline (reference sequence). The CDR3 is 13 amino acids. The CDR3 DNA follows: TGTGCTAGCAGCTTATGGGTCCGAGAGACCCAGTACTTC. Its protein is CASSLWVRETQYF.

CDR3 sequence reads: CASTRGTSNTGELFF. Written as DNA, the CDR3 is TGTGCCAGCACCCGTGGAACCTCGAACACCGGGGAGCTGTTTTTT. The chain couples TRBV11-2 to TRBJ2-2; D is unclear. The CDR3 sequence is 15 residues long. CDR1 and CDR2 from the germline V gene are SGHAT and FQNNGV. Trimming removed 7 bases from V and 0 bases from J, with 12 bases in between.

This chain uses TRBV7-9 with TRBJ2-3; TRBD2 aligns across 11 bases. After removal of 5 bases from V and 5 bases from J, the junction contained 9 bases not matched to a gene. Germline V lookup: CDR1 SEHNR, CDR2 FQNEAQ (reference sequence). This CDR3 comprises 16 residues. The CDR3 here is CASSSSSGGPGDTQYF. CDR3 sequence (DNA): TGTGCCAGCAGCAGCTCTAGCGGGGGGCCGGGAGATACGCAGTATTTT. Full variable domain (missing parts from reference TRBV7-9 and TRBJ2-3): DTGVSQNPRHKITKRGQNVTFRCDPISEHNRLYWYRQTLGQGPEFLTYFQNEAQLEKSRLLSDRFSAERPKGSFSTLEIQRTEQGDSAMYLCASSSSSGGPGDTQYFGPGTRLTVL.